This entry lists 22 T cell receptor beta chains sequenced from one sample in a study of T cells in Graves' hyperthyroidism and ophthalmopathy. Regions amplified from RNA transcripts were the TCR beta CDR3 regions. In the first-round RT-PCR of the TCR CDR3, the HTBI primer set was used. TCRdb used MiXCR to reprocess the multiplex PCR reads, holding one entry per CDR3 protein. This sample carries under 450,000 distinct CDR3 sequences, roughly 14% of them seen once, and the ten largest clones take less than 25%. The sequencing sample was made of blood. These receptors were obtained from a man aged 30-40 years with Graves' hyperthyroidism that later progressed to Graves' ophthalmopathy.

This clonotype was seen repeatedly, ten times or more. The chain has TRBV7-9 and TRBJ1-1; 7 positions agree with TRBD1. Germline CDR1 is SEHNR and CDR2 is FQNEAQ (reference sequence). CDR3 size: 16 residues. The V and J ends lost 1 base and 3 bases, in that order; junction bases with no gene match: 8. The CDR3 DNA follows: TGTGCCAGCAGCTTAGAAGGGGGCGGGAGGGACACTGAAGCTTTCTTT. This sequence encodes CASSLEGGGRDTEAFF.

This chain uses TRBV12-5 with TRBJ2-1; 10 positions match TRBD1. V was pared by 10 bases and J by 5 bases, with 5 bases of the junction left unmatched. The germline V gene encodes CDR1 LGHNT and CDR2 FRNRAP. CDR3 length equals 13 residues. The chain's CDR3 is CATRQGAHNEQFF. The DNA for the CDR3 is TGTGCTACCCGACAGGGGGCCCACAATGAGCAGTTCTTC.

The chain joins TRBV5-5 to TRBJ2-2, with D uncertain. V was cut by 0 bases and J by 3 bases, with 12 bases left in between. CDR1 is SGHKS, CDR2 YYEKEE, per germline (reference sequence). This CDR3 contains 16 residues. The chain's CDR3 is CASSLGRQGDTGELFF. CDR3 nucleotide sequence: TGTGCCAGCAGCTTGGGAAGACAAGGAGACACCGGGGAGCTGTTTTTT.

This clonotype occurred many times. The chain combines TRBV20-1 with TRBJ2-5, with D perhaps matching TRBD1 (6 bases). Trimming shortened V by 0 bases and J by 2 bases, and 13 bases separated the two germline ends. CDR1 is DFQATT and CDR2 is SNEGSKA in the germline V gene (reference sequence). This CDR3 is built from 15 residues. The CDR3 is CSARDRGLRQETQYF. The CDR3 nucleotides read TGCAGTGCTAGAGACAGGGGATTGAGGCAAGAGACCCAGTACTTC.

This clonotype occurred a few times. The chain is built from TRBV20-1 and TRBJ1-5; D not resolved. CDR3 length: 14 residues. CDR1 is DFQATT and CDR2 is SNEGSKA in the germline V gene (reference sequence). Trimming stripped 0 bases from V and 4 bases from J, with 10 bases between. This chain's CDR3 is CSARDPRLNQPQHF. CDR3 bases: TGCAGTGCTAGAGATCCTCGCCTAAATCAGCCCCAGCATTTT.

This clonotype was seen ten or more times. The rearrangement joins TRBV29-1 to TRBJ2-5; TRBD1 matches at 10 bases. The CDR3 consists of 16 residues. The ends lost 7 bases at V and 6 bases at J; junction bases unmatched: 17. CDR1 is SQVTM, CDR2 ANQGSEA, per germline. In DNA form, the CDR3 reads TGCAGCGCCACCCCGGTTTCGGGACAGGGGTTGCAGACCCAGTACTTC. Its translation: CSATPVSGQGLQTQYF.

This clonotype was counted only a few times. The chain couples TRBV25-1 to TRBJ1-1, with D uncertain. Per the germline V gene, CDR1 is MGHDK and CDR2 is SYGVNS. Between the trimmed V and J ends, which lost 4 bases and 5 bases, there was a span of 8 bases. This CDR3 is 12 amino acids long. DNA for the CDR3: TGTGCCAGCAGTGGCCTTTTTACTGAAGCTTTCTTT. Amino acids: CASSGLFTEAFF. Variable domain in full (rest from reference TRBV25-1 and TRBJ1-1): EADIYQTPRYLVIGTGKKITLECSQTMGHDKMYWYQQDPGMELHLIHYSYGVNSTEKGDLSSESTVSRIRTEHFPLTLESARPSHTSQYLCASSGLFTEAFFGQGTRLTVV.

Ten or more counts support this clonotype. The V and J genes are TRBV18 and TRBJ2-5, with TRBD1 identical over 10 bases. Germline V gene lookup returns CDR1 KGHSH and CDR2 LQKENI. J gave up 2 bases and V 3 bases, and 3 bases lay outside the gene matches. This CDR3 is built from 15 residues. The CDR3 DNA sequence: TGTGCCAGCTCACCGTCGGGACAGGGGCAAGAGACCCAGTACTTC. Translated: CASSPSGQGQETQYF.

V and J are TRBV28 and TRBJ2-2; D gene uncertain. CDR1 is MDHEN, CDR2 SYDVKM, per germline. Trimming shortened V by 1 base and J by 6 bases, and 12 bases separated the two germline ends. This CDR3 region has 15 residues. CDR3: CASSLSASGAGELFF. In nucleotides, the CDR3 is TGTGCCAGCAGTTTATCTGCTTCTGGCGCCGGGGAGCTGTTTTTT.

In this sample, this clonotype turned up many times. The chain links TRBV10-3 to TRBJ2-7; 8 bases are a match to TRBD1. CDR3 length: 13 amino acids. J gave up 6 bases and V 6 bases, and 7 bases lay outside the gene matches. Germline V gives CDR1 ENHRY, CDR2 SYGVKD. The CDR3 reads CAIRVTGEAEQYF. In nucleotides, the CDR3 is TGTGCCATCAGGGTGACAGGGGAGGCCGAGCAGTACTTC.

This clonotype showed up many times. The gene calls are TRBV7-9 and TRBJ2-1, with 7 bases that match TRBD1. V trimming: 1 base; J trimming: 4 bases; junction bases outside the gene matches: 1. CDR1 is SEHNR, CDR2 FQNEAQ, per germline (reference sequence). This CDR3 is 14 amino acids long. CDR3 region: CASSLGQGYNEQFF. DNA of the CDR3: TGTGCCAGCAGCTTAGGACAGGGTTACAATGAGCAGTTCTTC.

This clonotype was counted at least ten times. J is TRBJ2-5 and V is TRBV10-3; D not certain. The CDR3 is made up of 14 amino acids. Per germline, CDR1 ENHRY and CDR2 SYGVKD. Trimming removed 0 bases from V and 7 bases from J, with 12 bases in between. In nucleotides, the CDR3 is TGTGCCATCAGTGAGTCGGAAGGAATAGGGACCCAGTACTTC. Its protein is CAISESEGIGTQYF.

This clonotype was observed a few times. The chain links TRBV11-2 to TRBJ2-7, with 10 bases that match TRBD1. The ends lost 7 bases at V and 2 bases at J; junction bases unmatched: 5. This CDR3 spans 14 amino acids. CDR1 and CDR2 (germline): SGHAT, FQNNGV. Here the CDR3 reads CASKRTGGAYEQYF. The CDR3 nucleotides are TGTGCCAGCAAACGGACAGGGGGGGCCTACGAGCAGTACTTC.

In its sample, this clonotype was seen many times. J is TRBJ1-3 and V is TRBV10-3; unclear D gene. The CDR3 has 15 residues. Trimming left V 3 bases short and J 0 bases short, with 9 bases between. CDR1 and CDR2 (germline): ENHRY, SYGVKD. The CDR3 DNA sequence: TGTGCCATCAGTGACGGCCTTGCCTCTGGAAACACCATATATTTT. Translating it yields CAISDGLASGNTIYF.

This sequence joins TRBV6-1 and TRBJ2-3; 11 bases match TRBD1. CDR3 size: 14 residues. Germline CDR1 MNHNS, CDR2 SASEGT. V lost 4 bases and J lost 4; bases outside the gene matches: 1. The DNA for the CDR3 is TGTGCCAGCAGTGGGACAGGGGGCGCAGATACGCAGTATTTT. Translating gives CASSGTGGADTQYF.

This rearrangement joins TRBV5-1 to TRBJ2-2; 9 bases map to TRBD1. Looked up from germline, CDR1 is SGHRS and CDR2 is YFSETQ. The V and J ends lost 5 bases and 6 bases, in that order; junction bases with no gene match: 8. This CDR3 has 15 residues. The CDR3 DNA follows: TGCGCCAGCAGGGTAACAGGGGGCGCCGCCGGGGAGCTGTTTTTT. It translates to CASRVTGGAAGELFF.

There are many counts of this clonotype. The chain links TRBV15 to TRBJ2-1; D gene unclear. Germline V gene sequence: CDR1 LNHNV, CDR2 YYDKDF (reference sequence). V dropped 5 bases and J dropped 4 bases, with 15 bases sitting between them. This CDR3 spans 15 amino acids. CDR3 in DNA: TGTGCCACCAGCTACCTTGAGGACGGATACAATGAGCAGTTCTTC. It specifies CATSYLEDGYNEQFF.

This clonotype was seen repeatedly, ten times or more. The CDR3 DNA is TGTGCCAGCAGCTTAAGCGGGGGCCGACTTAGCACAGATACGCAGTATTTT. Its translation: CASSLSGGRLSTDTQYF. The rearrangement links TRBV5-5 to TRBJ2-3; the match to TRBD2 covers 8 bases. Looked up from germline, CDR1 is SGHKS and CDR2 is YYEKEE (reference sequence). V lost 2 bases and J lost 0; bases outside the gene matches: 8. The CDR3 runs to 17 residues.

The table lists this clonotype with a few counts. This chain links TRBV9 with TRBJ1-1, with D possibly matching TRBD1 (6 bases). The CDR3 consists of 15 residues. V lost 4 bases, J lost 1 base, and 14 bases lay in between. CDR1 SGDLS and CDR2 YYNGEE come from the germline V gene. The CDR3 DNA reads as TGTGCCAGCAGCCCAATAGAGGGGGGGAACACTGAAGCTTTCTTT. Translating gives CASSPIEGGNTEAFF.

The sample holds many counts of this clonotype. The chain uses TRBV7-2 and TRBJ1-6, with D unresolved. Trimming pared 1 base from V and 7 bases from J, leaving 11 bases between. In germline, CDR1 is SGHTA, CDR2 FQGNSA. There are 15 residues in the CDR3. CDR3 protein: CASSLGHPGNSPLHF. The CDR3 bases are TGTGCCAGCAGCTTAGGACACCCCGGGAATTCACCCCTCCACTTT.

This clonotype came up many times. The rearrangement uses TRBV6-5 and TRBJ2-1; possible D gene TRBD1, 6 bases. The CDR3 is made up of 14 amino acids. Between the trimmed V and J ends, which lost 3 bases and 4 bases, there was a span of 10 bases. The germline CDR1 and CDR2 sequences are MNHEY and SVGAGI. CDR3 sequence reads: CASSYGQGYNEQFF. The DNA for the CDR3 is TGTGCCAGCAGTTATGGCCAGGGGTACAATGAGCAGTTCTTC.

The chain couples TRBV7-2 to TRBJ1-6; weak D call: TRBD1 (5 bases). The CDR3 runs 15 residues. Germline CDR1 and CDR2: SGHTA and FQGNSA. The ends were cut back, 4 bases at V and 0 bases at J, with 7 bases in the middle. The CDR3 loop reads CASSYDSSYNSPLHF. CDR3 sequence (DNA): TGTGCCAGCAGCTATGACAGCTCCTATAATTCACCCCTCCACTTT. The complete variable domain, with remaining parts taken from reference TRBV7-2 and TRBJ1-6, reads GAGVSQSPSNKVTEKGKDVELRCDPISGHTALYWYRQSLGQGLEFLIYFQGNSAPDKSGLPSDRFSAERTGGSVSTLTIQRTQQEDSAVYLCASSYDSSYNSPLHFGNGTRLTVT.